The 22 T cell receptor beta chains reported below all come from one sample, sequenced in a study of cytomegalovirus exposure and HLA in healthy donors. Method: immunoSEQ multiplex PCR; TCRdb's copy keeps in-frame clones and lacks some. This sample carries under 200,000 clones, more than 75% of them seen once, and the ten largest clones take roughly 7%. The sample taken for sequencing was PBMCs. The source is a man aged 18-30 years in good health and CMV-seropositive.

The CDR3 DNA reads TGTGCCAGTACCCCGGGGGGAGGGGCCGATGAGCAGTTCTTC. Translation gives CASTPGGGADEQFF. V usage is TRBV19 and J usage is TRBJ2-1, with 7 nucleotides matching TRBD2. CDR1 LNHDA and CDR2 SQIVND come from the germline V gene (reference sequence). This CDR3 comprises 14 residues. The trim removed 7 bases at V and 8 bases at J, leaving 11 bases unmatched.

As regards this clone: At one end the junction does not follow the germline gene, possibly because of a read error. The chain couples TRBV5-8 to TRBJ1-1; D is unresolved. The CDR3 is made up of 13 amino acids. The germline V gene encodes CDR1 SGHTS and CDR2 YDEGEE. CDR3 nucleotides: TGTGCCAGCTGCTTCGGAGAGAACACTGAAGCTTTCTTT. Residues: CASCFGENTEAFF.

This chain links TRBV5-6 with TRBJ2-2; D remains unclear. The germline CDR1 and CDR2 sequences are SGHDT and YYEEEE. This CDR3 has 15 residues. V was trimmed by 5 bases and J by 2 bases, leaving 13 bases between them. The CDR3 loop reads CASSLLAVNTGELFF. For the CDR3, the DNA is TGTGCCAGCAGTCTCCTTGCGGTTAACACCGGGGAGCTGTTTTTT.

DNA of the CDR3: TGTGCCAGCAGTACGGACAGGGGAGTGGCTGAAGCTTTCTTT. It is translated as CASSTDRGVAEAFF. The genes are TRBV2 and TRBJ1-1; TRBD1 aligns across 9 bases. Germline CDR1 is SNHLY and CDR2 is FYNNEI. Trimming removed 5 bases from V and 6 bases from J; junction bases left unmatched: 7. This CDR3 region has 14 residues.

The J gene is TRBJ2-1, the V gene TRBV5-1; 13 bases map to TRBD2. Unmatched junction bases numbered 13, after V lost 4 bases and J lost 12 bases. The V gene's germline CDR1 is SGHRS and CDR2 YFSETQ. The CDR3 has 16 amino acids. In nucleotides, the CDR3 is TGCGCCAGCAGCCCTACTAGCGGGAGGGCGGAAAGGGGGCAGTTCTTC. Residues: CASSPTSGRAERGQFF.

V gene TRBV6-6 combines with J gene TRBJ1-5; D gene uncertain. The V and J ends lost 4 bases and 3 bases respectively, with 16 bases between them. Germline CDR1 is MNHNY and CDR2 is SVGAGI (reference sequence). The CDR3 loop spans 16 amino acids. The chain's CDR3 is CASSSPASRDNQPQHF. The CDR3 DNA follows: TGTGCCAGCAGTTCCCCGGCTTCGAGGGACAATCAGCCCCAGCATTTT.

This clone was found once. The J gene is TRBJ2-1, the V gene TRBV6-1; 7 bases line up with TRBD1. Unmatched junction bases numbered 6, after V lost 2 bases and J lost 2 bases. The CDR3 covers 16 residues. Germline V lookup: CDR1 MNHNS, CDR2 SASEGT. In nucleotides, the CDR3 is TGTGCCAGCAGTGAAAAGCGACAGGGCCCCTACAATGAGCAGTTCTTC. It specifies CASSEKRQGPYNEQFF.

The chain couples TRBV4-1 to TRBJ1-1, with a tentative D call TRBD1 (5 bases). Trimming removed 4 bases at V and 1 base at J, with 10 bases between. This CDR3 spans 14 amino acids. Germline lookup yields CDR1 MGHRA and CDR2 YSYEKL. The CDR3 DNA is TGCGCCAGCAGCCCGGCAGGGTGGAACACTGAAGCTTTCTTT. Its translation is CASSPAGWNTEAFF.

This clone was detected once. The chain is built from TRBV7-9 and TRBJ2-1; 14 bases agree with TRBD2. The germline V gene encodes CDR1 SEHNR and CDR2 FQNEAQ (reference sequence). The V gene end was trimmed by 1 base and the J gene end by 5 bases; junction bases not matched to a gene: 4. CDR3 length: 17 residues. The CDR3 is CASSLEGLAGDHNEQFF. As DNA, the CDR3 is TGTGCCAGCAGCTTAGAGGGACTAGCGGGAGATCACAATGAGCAGTTCTTC.

The chain uses TRBV14 and TRBJ2-7; 8 nucleotides agree with TRBD1. The V and J ends lost 4 bases and 0 bases, in that order; junction bases with no gene match: 5. CDR1 SGHDN and CDR2 FVKESK come from the germline V gene. CDR3 length: 15 amino acids. The CDR3 DNA follows: TGTGCCAGCAGCCCCCGGACAGGGAGCTCCTACGAGCAGTACTTC. Protein sequence: CASSPRTGSSYEQYF.

The rearrangement links TRBV27 to TRBJ1-1; 7 bases line up with TRBD1. Germline-derived CDR1 and CDR2 are MNHEY and SMNVEV (reference sequence). This CDR3 region has 15 residues. V lost 5 bases, J lost 5 bases, and 11 bases stayed unmatched. The CDR3 bases are TGTGCCAGCAGTACCAGACAGGGAATAGGAACTGAAGCTTTCTTT. It is translated as CASSTRQGIGTEAFF.

V and J are TRBV5-1 and TRBJ2-7, with TRBD1 as a possible D gene (6 bases). Looked up from germline, CDR1 is SGHRS and CDR2 is YFSETQ. Trimming pared 4 bases from V and 6 bases from J, leaving 17 bases between. This CDR3 comprises 14 residues. The CDR3 sequence: CASSDAGTFSEQYF. CDR3 nucleotides: TGCGCCAGCAGCGACGCCGGGACATTCAGCGAGCAGTACTTC.

The chain is built from TRBV2 and TRBJ1-3, with D possibly matching TRBD1 (6 bases). The ends were cut back, 6 bases at V and 4 bases at J, with 19 bases in the middle. The CDR3 has 16 residues. Per the germline V gene, CDR1 is SNHLY and CDR2 is FYNNEI. The CDR3 reads CASSKQGGAGGNTIYF. DNA for the CDR3: TGTGCCAGCAGCAAGCAAGGGGGGGCGGGAGGAAACACCATATATTTT.

This chain joins TRBV30 and TRBJ2-3, with TRBD1 identical over 9 bases. J gave up 3 bases and V 1 base, and 2 bases lay outside the gene matches. CDR3 length equals 14 residues. CDR1 is GTSNPN, CDR2 SVGIG, per germline (reference sequence). CDR3 protein: CAWSADRGTDTQYF. The DNA of the CDR3 is TGTGCCTGGAGTGCGGACAGGGGAACAGATACGCAGTATTTT.

This chain uses TRBV2 with TRBJ1-1; no firm D call. Trimming pared 1 base from V and 4 bases from J, leaving 13 bases between. This CDR3 region has 15 residues. Germline CDR1 is SNHLY and CDR2 is FYNNEI. CDR3: CASSEDLGGGTEAFF. CDR3 bases: TGTGCCAGCAGTGAAGACCTGGGAGGTGGCACTGAAGCTTTCTTT.

The genes are TRBV30 and TRBJ2-7, with D possibly matching TRBD2 (6 bases). This CDR3 spans 13 amino acids. The germline gives CDR1 GTSNPN, CDR2 SVGIG (reference sequence). V lost 4 bases, J lost 7 bases, and 17 bases lay in between. The CDR3 coding sequence is TGTGCCTGGACCATGGTGGCCGGGAGTGAGCAGTACTTC. It codes for CAWTMVAGSEQYF. Using reference TRBV30 and TRBJ2-7 for the parts outside the CDR3, the full variable domain is SQTIHQWPATLVQPVGSPLSLECTVEGTSNPNLYWYRQAAGRGLQLLFYSVGIGQISSEVPQNLSASRPQDRQFILSSKKLLLSDSGFYLCAWTMVAGSEQYFGPGTRLTVT.

This clone was picked up one time. Its ends do not fully match the called genes, so a read error is possible. This chain joins TRBV7-3 and TRBJ2-5, with D hard to call. Germline loops: CDR1 SGHTA, CDR2 FQGTGA. This CDR3 is built from 18 residues. The CDR3 sequence: CASSSWVSPSAVQEAQYF. The DNA of the CDR3 is TGTGCCAGCAGCTCCTGGGTTAGTCCCTCGGCCGTTCAAGAGGCCCAGTACTTC.

The chain combines TRBV6-7 with TRBJ2-7; 7 nucleotides agree with TRBD2. TRBV6-7 is an ORF; its function is uncertain. The V gene end was trimmed by 0 bases and the J gene end by 7 bases; junction bases not matched to a gene: 12. This CDR3 has 16 amino acids. CDR3: CASSYSIAGVSGEQYF. DNA of the CDR3: TGTGCCAGCAGTTACTCGATTGCGGGAGTTTCGGGGGAGCAGTACTTC.

The genes are TRBV29-1 and TRBJ2-1, with TRBD2 identical over 11 bases. The CDR3 is 14 residues long. Germline lookup yields CDR1 SQVTM and CDR2 ANQGSEA. V gave up 6 bases and J gave up 3 bases; unmatched junction bases: 4. The DNA of the CDR3 is TGCAGCGTGGAGGGACTAGCGGACTACAATGAGCAGTTCTTC. Translating it yields CSVEGLADYNEQFF.

This chain connects TRBV7-9 to TRBJ1-3; 8 bases line up with TRBD1. V dropped 4 bases and J dropped 7; count of bases not matched to a gene: 6. Germline loops: CDR1 SEHNR, CDR2 FQNEAQ (reference sequence). This CDR3 has 14 residues. The CDR3 coding sequence is TGTGCCAGCAGCTCCGACAGGGGATCGAACACCATATATTTT. The encoded protein is CASSSDRGSNTIYF. Full variable domain (missing parts from reference TRBV7-9 and TRBJ1-3): DTGVSQNPRHKITKRGQNVTFRCDPISEHNRLYWYRQTLGQGPEFLTYFQNEAQLEKSRLLSDRFSAERPKGSFSTLEIQRTEQGDSAMYLCASSSDRGSNTIYFGEGSWLTVV.

The chain uses TRBV28 and TRBJ2-3; D gene ambiguous. The V end was cut by 5 bases, the J end by 4 bases, with 10 bases between. CDR3 length equals 13 residues. Germline-derived CDR1 and CDR2 are MDHEN and SYDVKM. The CDR3, as DNA: TGTGCCAGCAGTGAAAGGAGCGCAGATACGCAGTATTTT. Encoded protein: CASSERSADTQYF.

This chain links TRBV2 with TRBJ1-5; D gene unclear. V was shortened by 6 bases and J by 3 bases, with 6 bases between the two germline ends. The CDR3 totals 12 residues. Germline loops: CDR1 SNHLY, CDR2 FYNNEI. The CDR3 DNA reads as TGTGCCAGCAGCGCGGACAATCAGCCCCAGCATTTT. This gives the protein CASSADNQPQHF.